Each of the 4 T cell receptor beta chains below was sequenced from the same sample in a study of human T cells and chemical hapten exposure. In TCRdb, the 5' RACE reads were re-called with MiXCR into one record per CDR3 protein. Here the sample spans 130,000 or so distinct CDR3 sequences, around 4.4% being singletons. Unfractionated whole blood was the source from which total RNA was extracted. The receptors here all came from a female donor in good health.

This clonotype was seen a few times. This sequence joins TRBV7-9 and TRBJ1-6, with D maybe TRBD1 (5 bases). Germline CDR1 SEHNR, CDR2 FQNEAQ (reference sequence). The germline V and J ends were trimmed by 4 bases and 10 bases, with 11 bases remaining between them. CDR3 size: 13 residues. The CDR3 protein is CASSWDGQSPLHF. In DNA, the CDR3 is TGTGCCAGCAGCTGGGACGGGCAATCACCCCTCCACTTT.

This clonotype was counted ten times or more. This sequence joins TRBV10-2 and TRBJ2-2; no reliable D call. The germline gives CDR1 WSHSY, CDR2 SAAADI. The V end lost 6 bases, the J end lost 4 bases, and 6 bases lay between the germline ends. The CDR3 loop spans 12 amino acids. CDR3 protein: CASRIGTGELFF. CDR3 nucleotide sequence: TGCGCCAGCAGGATAGGCACCGGGGAGCTGTTTTTT.

This clonotype was counted between two and nine times. The gene calls are TRBV19 and TRBJ2-1; tentative D call: TRBD1 (5 bases). The V end was cut by 10 bases, the J end by 10 bases, with 20 bases between. The V gene's germline CDR1 is LNHDA and CDR2 SQIVND (reference sequence). The CDR3 length is 13 residues. The CDR3 sequence: CATQRLGVREQFF. The CDR3 DNA is TGTGCCACCCAAAGGTTAGGGGTGAGGGAGCAGTTCTTC.

This clonotype has ten or more counts. The chain carries TRBV20-1 and TRBJ2-3, with D maybe TRBD2 (5 bases). Germline V gene sequence: CDR1 DFQATT, CDR2 SNEGSKA (reference sequence). V was cut by 1 base and J by 2 bases, with 13 bases left in between. There are 15 residues in the CDR3. CDR3 protein: CSARVPGVITDTQYF. Here the CDR3 DNA reads TGCAGTGCTAGAGTACCCGGGGTGATCACAGATACGCAGTATTTT.